These 25 T cell receptor beta chains came from one sample sequenced in a study of neurological immune-mediated disorders. Each CDR3 protein is one row after TCRdb ran MiXCR on the 5' RACE reads. The sample has tens of thousands of distinct CDR3 sequences; 3% to 3.5% are singletons. The sequenced sample consisted of PBMCs. The receptors shown here come from a man aged 40-55 years with multiple sclerosis.

The table lists this clonotype with many counts. The chain has TRBV19 and TRBJ1-5; TRBD1 might be the D (6 bases). The CDR3 runs 14 residues. V was clipped by 4 bases and J by 6 bases, with 13 bases between them. The germline V gene has CDR1 LNHDA and CDR2 SQIVND (reference sequence). The CDR3 sequence is CASSTRGSGQPQHF. The CDR3 DNA sequence: TGTGCCAGTAGTACCAGGGGTAGCGGTCAGCCCCAGCATTTT. Full variable domain (missing parts from reference TRBV19 and TRBJ1-5): DGGITQSPKYLFRKEGQNVTLSCEQNLNHDAMYWYRQDPGQGLRLIYYSQIVNDFQKGDIAEGYSVSREKKESFPLTVTSAQKNPTAFYLCASSTRGSGQPQHFGDGTRLSIL.

This clonotype occurred many times. This chain connects TRBV5-1 to TRBJ2-3; D is possibly TRBD1 or TRBD2 (6 bases each). The CDR3 runs 19 residues. Germline loops: CDR1 SGHRS, CDR2 YFSETQ. V was clipped by 4 bases and J by 0 bases, with 24 bases between them. The CDR3: CASSPGGGADASSTDTQYF. As DNA, the CDR3 is TGCGCCAGCAGCCCCGGAGGGGGAGCGGATGCTTCTAGCACAGATACGCAGTATTTT.

In this sample, this clonotype turned up many times. The V and J genes are TRBV27 and TRBJ2-7, with 7 bases identical to TRBD2. The CDR3 has 14 amino acids. V lost 2 bases to trimming and J lost 4 bases; unmatched junction nucleotides: 5. CDR1 and CDR2 (germline): MNHEY, SMNVEV (reference sequence). The CDR3 DNA sequence: TGTGCCAGCAGTTTACTGGCGGGAGTTTACGAGCAGTACTTC. Protein sequence: CASSLLAGVYEQYF.

This clonotype was recorded at least ten times. This chain's CDR3 is CASSEGQSYNEQFF. DNA of the CDR3: TGTGCCAGCAGCGAGGGACAGTCCTACAATGAGCAGTTCTTC. The rearrangement links TRBV7-9 to TRBJ2-1; TRBD1 aligns across 7 bases. Germline assignment: CDR1 SEHNR and CDR2 FQNEAQ (reference sequence). Losses at the gene ends were 5 bases for V and 1 base for J; bases not matched to a gene: 2. This CDR3 is built from 14 residues.

This clonotype rates as medium-sized. This sequence joins TRBV27 and TRBJ2-7, with 7 bases that match TRBD1. The germline CDR1 and CDR2 sequences are MNHEY and SMNVEV (reference sequence). With V trimmed by 6 bases and J by 2 bases, 1 base remained unmatched. This CDR3 spans 12 amino acids. The CDR3 bases are TGTGCCAGCAGACAGGGGCCCTACGAGCAGTACTTC. Translation: CASRQGPYEQYF.

This clonotype was recorded at least ten times. The V gene is TRBV24-1, the J gene TRBJ2-1; the D is unclear. Trimming left V 1 base short and J 9 bases short, with 15 bases between. The germline gives CDR1 KGHDR, CDR2 SFDVKD. The CDR3 is 15 residues long. CDR3 region: CATSDLNGRWGEQFF. CDR3 bases: TGTGCCACCAGTGATTTAAACGGCCGGTGGGGTGAGCAGTTCTTC.

This clonotype was observed many times. The chain is built from TRBV5-1 and TRBJ2-3; D could derive from TRBD1 or TRBD2 (5 bases each). Germline CDR1 and CDR2: SGHRS and YFSETQ. V was trimmed by 2 bases and J by 2 bases, leaving 9 bases between them. This CDR3 is built from 14 residues. The CDR3 here is CASSLRGPTDTQYF. The CDR3 DNA is TGCGCCAGCAGCTTACGGGGCCCCACAGATACGCAGTATTTT.

This clonotype was detected ten times or more. The V gene is TRBV18, the J gene TRBJ1-5; no clear D. The CDR3 runs to 12 residues. V lost 0 bases and J 6 bases, leaving 3 bases between the germline ends. Germline loops: CDR1 KGHSH, CDR2 LQKENI. CDR3 sequence: CASSPPSQPQHF. The DNA for the CDR3 is TGTGCCAGCTCACCACCGAGTCAGCCCCAGCATTTT.

This clonotype was detected ten times or more. The V gene is TRBV9, the J gene TRBJ1-1; D gene unclear. V shed 0 bases and J shed 4 bases, with 7 bases lying between them. The germline CDR1 and CDR2 sequences are SGDLS and YYNGEE. The CDR3 sequence is 13 residues long. Written as DNA, the CDR3 is TGTGCCAGCAGCGTAGTGGACTTCACTGAAGCTTTCTTT. Residues: CASSVVDFTEAFF.

The chain is built from TRBV6-5 and TRBJ1-6; D is unresolved. Germline V gene sequence: CDR1 MNHEY, CDR2 SVGAGI. With 8 bases removed from V and 3 bases from J, the gap between germline ends came to 14 bases. The CDR3 runs 15 residues. CDR3 in amino acids: CASQVSKYYNSPLHF. CDR3 nucleotides: TGTGCCAGCCAGGTGAGCAAGTACTATAATTCACCCCTCCACTTT.

This clonotype was seen ten or more times. This sequence joins TRBV10-3 and TRBJ2-3; 13 nucleotides line up with TRBD2. Per germline, CDR1 ENHRY and CDR2 SYGVKD. The CDR3 has 16 amino acids. Trimming at V came to 7 bases and at J to 5 bases, leaving 9 bases not matched to a gene. For the CDR3, the DNA is TGTGCCATCACTTCGGGACTAGCGGGGCCTGGAGATACGCAGTATTTT. Translating gives CAITSGLAGPGDTQYF.

This clonotype came up many times. The chain couples TRBV20-1 to TRBJ2-3, with D perhaps matching TRBD1 or TRBD2 (5 bases each). The CDR3 runs 16 residues. Germline assignment: CDR1 DFQATT and CDR2 SNEGSKA (reference sequence). Trimming stripped 3 bases from V and 0 bases from J, with 16 bases between. The CDR3 DNA follows: TGCAGTGCTAGGGGGGTTGTGGGCGGAAGCACAGATACGCAGTATTTT. Encoded protein: CSARGVVGGSTDTQYF.

At least ten counts were recorded for this clonotype. The chain has TRBV10-3 and TRBJ1-1; perhaps TRBD1 as D (5 bases). The CDR3 contains 14 residues. V was trimmed by 6 bases and J by 1 base, leaving 12 bases between them. Per germline, CDR1 ENHRY and CDR2 SYGVKD. CDR3 protein: CAIRPRQQNTEAFF. The CDR3 DNA is TGTGCCATCAGACCACGACAGCAGAACACTGAAGCTTTCTTT.

This clonotype was detected many times. V and J are TRBV20-1 and TRBJ1-3; 7 nucleotides match TRBD1. CDR1 DFQATT and CDR2 SNEGSKA come from the germline V gene (reference sequence). CDR3 length: 12 residues. Trimming at V came to 6 bases and at J to 4 bases, leaving 3 bases not matched to a gene. CDR3 sequence: CSARGSGNTIYF. The CDR3 DNA sequence: TGCAGTGCCAGGGGGTCGGGAAACACCATATATTTT.

This clonotype was seen repeatedly, ten times or more. The rearrangement links TRBV5-1 to TRBJ1-2, with D hard to call. Germline CDR1 is SGHRS and CDR2 is YFSETQ. The CDR3 length is 15 residues. The ends were cut back, 7 bases at V and 0 bases at J, with 16 bases in the middle. CDR3 amino acids: CASRPENVANYGYTF. In nucleotides, the CDR3 is TGCGCCAGCCGACCCGAAAACGTAGCTAACTATGGCTACACCTTC.

Ten or more counts support this clonotype. The chain recombines TRBV12-3 or TRBV12-4 with TRBJ2-2, with D possibly matching TRBD2 (6 bases). V was clipped by 7 bases and J by 1 base, with 10 bases between them. The CDR3 has 14 residues. DNA for the CDR3: TGTGCCAGCAAGGCGCGGGAGAACACCGGGGAGCTGTTTTTT. Residues: CASKARENTGELFF.

The table lists this clonotype with many counts. The gene calls are TRBV7-9 and TRBJ1-4; D is possibly TRBD1 (5 bases). The V end lost 1 base, the J end lost 0 bases, and 12 bases lay between the germline ends. CDR1 and CDR2 (germline): SEHNR, FQNEAQ (reference sequence). The CDR3 spans 17 residues. Here the CDR3 DNA reads TGTGCCAGCAGCTTAGGGTGGGGGAATCCAACTAATGAAAAACTGTTTTTT. It specifies CASSLGWGNPTNEKLFF.

This clonotype has at least ten counts. A clone one base away is much larger, so this may be a read error. The chain carries TRBV29-1 and TRBJ1-3; D is unclear. Germline loops: CDR1 SQVTM, CDR2 ANQGSEA. This CDR3 is 11 amino acids long. V lost 7 bases and J 10 bases, leaving 14 bases between the germline ends. The CDR3 bases are TGCAGCGGAGGCGACTGGAGAACCATATATTTT. Protein: CSGGDWRTIYF.

This clonotype has at least ten counts. The chain recombines TRBV20-1 with TRBJ2-1, with 11 nucleotides matching TRBD2. With V trimmed by 0 bases and J by 4 bases, 11 bases remained unmatched. Per the germline V gene, CDR1 is DFQATT and CDR2 is SNEGSKA (reference sequence). The CDR3 length is 18 residues. The DNA of the CDR3 is TGCAGTGCTAGAGATCCTGCACTAGCGGGAGTACGATACAATGAGCAGTTCTTC. Translation gives CSARDPALAGVRYNEQFF.

This clonotype was detected many times. The rearrangement uses TRBV20-1 and TRBJ2-1, with 12 bases that match TRBD2. The germline CDR1 and CDR2 sequences are DFQATT and SNEGSKA (reference sequence). J was trimmed by 8 bases and V by 4 bases; bases with no gene match: 3. The CDR3 totals 13 residues. CDR3 in DNA: TGCAGTGCTACGACTAGCGGGAGACATGAGCAGTTCTTC. Amino acids: CSATTSGRHEQFF.

This clonotype was found many times. The chain carries TRBV6-1 and TRBJ1-1; 7 nucleotides agree with TRBD1. V shed 2 bases, J shed 9 bases, and the junction held 9 bases outside the gene matches. CDR1 and CDR2 from the germline V gene are MNHNS and SASEGT. This CDR3 has 14 residues. The CDR3, as DNA: TGTGCCAGCAGTGAAATGGTAGGGAGGGGGCAAGCTTTCTTT. Translated, it gives CASSEMVGRGQAFF.

At least ten counts were recorded for this clonotype. This chain uses TRBV7-9 with TRBJ2-1; 8 nucleotides match TRBD1. CDR3 length equals 15 residues. Germline-derived CDR1 and CDR2 are SEHNR and FQNEAQ (reference sequence). The junction had 8 bases not matched to a gene; V was cut back by 5 bases and J by 5 bases. CDR3 protein: CASSPPGTGHNEQFF. The CDR3 bases are TGTGCCAGCAGCCCGCCGGGGACAGGCCACAATGAGCAGTTCTTC.

The chain carries TRBV10-1 and TRBJ2-3; 13 bases line up with TRBD2. Trimming took 0 bases from V and 4 from J; bases not matched to a gene: 22. This CDR3 is 23 amino acids long. The germline V gene encodes CDR1 WNHNN and CDR2 SYGVQD (reference sequence). This CDR3 is CASSESTPFHWTSGGTGADTQYF. The CDR3 bases are TGCGCCAGCAGTGAGTCGACCCCCTTTCACTGGACTAGCGGGGGCACTGGTGCAGATACGCAGTATTTT.

This clonotype was seen more than once but under ten times. The J gene is TRBJ2-2, the V gene TRBV30; D unresolved. The CDR3 consists of 13 residues. V gave up 1 base and J gave up 4 bases, with 7 bases separating them. Germline values: CDR1 GTSNPN, CDR2 SVGIG (reference sequence). This CDR3 reads CAWSGVGTGELFF. As DNA, the CDR3 is TGTGCCTGGAGTGGGGTGGGCACCGGGGAGCTGTTTTTT.

This clonotype has a count of ten or more. The genes are TRBV5-1 and TRBJ2-5; D unclear. The germline V and J ends were trimmed by 0 bases and 4 bases, with 16 bases remaining between them. Germline V CDR1 and CDR2: SGHRS, YFSETQ. This CDR3 is 16 amino acids long. The CDR3: CASSLAPAALVETQYF. CDR3 bases: TGCGCCAGCAGCTTGGCCCCAGCAGCTCTGGTAGAGACCCAGTACTTC.